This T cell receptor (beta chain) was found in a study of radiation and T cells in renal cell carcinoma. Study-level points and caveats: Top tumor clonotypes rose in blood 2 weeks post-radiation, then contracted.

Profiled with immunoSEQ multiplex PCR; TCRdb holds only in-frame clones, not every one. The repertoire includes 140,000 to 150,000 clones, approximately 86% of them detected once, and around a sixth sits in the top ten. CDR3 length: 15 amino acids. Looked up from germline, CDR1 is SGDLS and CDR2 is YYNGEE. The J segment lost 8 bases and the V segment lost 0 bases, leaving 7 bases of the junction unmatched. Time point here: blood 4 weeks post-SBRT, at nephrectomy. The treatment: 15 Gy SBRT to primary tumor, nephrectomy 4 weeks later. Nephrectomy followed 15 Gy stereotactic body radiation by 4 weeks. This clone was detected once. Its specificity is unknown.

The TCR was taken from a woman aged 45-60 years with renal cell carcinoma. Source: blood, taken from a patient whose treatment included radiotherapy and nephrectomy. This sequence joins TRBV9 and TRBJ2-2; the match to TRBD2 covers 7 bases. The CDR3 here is CASSVEAGSRGELFF. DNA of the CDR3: TGTGCCAGCAGCGTAGAAGCGGGGAGTCGTGGGGAGCTGTTTTTT.